This T cell receptor (beta chain) derives from a study of T cell responses to AZD1222 COVID-19 vaccine. Trimming removed 1 base from V and 4 bases from J, with 10 bases in between. Germline V gene sequence: CDR1 MNHNS, CDR2 SASEGT. The CDR3 contains 14 residues. Clones were read by immunoSEQ multiplex PCR, and TCRdb kept only the in-frame ones, dropping some. The data hold approximately 150,000 clones, with around 90% observed a single time. The chain combines TRBV6-1 with TRBJ1-2; TRBD1 is a possible D gene (6 bases). The source of this sequence is an adult in good health. This specimen was peripheral blood, taken on day 0 of AZD1222 vaccination. CDR3: CASSEVGGGYGYTF. CDR3 nucleotides: TGTGCCAGCAGTGAAGTGGGGGGCGGCTATGGCTACACCTTC.